The sample holds a few counts of the clone carrying this T cell receptor (beta chain). Its target is unknown. The assay was immunoSEQ multiplex PCR, and TCRdb's table has in-frame clones only and misses some. The table has 85,000 to 90,000 clones, 89% seen once. The sample is drawn from a study of T cell responses to AZD1222 COVID-19 vaccine. Overall study context: Timing groups of about 4 and about 12 weeks for second doses were pooled. Whole-study findings and limits: Spike-specific TCR repertoires showed rising breadth and depth after two AZD1222 doses. A reported finding is that nearly half of spike-specific TCRs target unmutated variant regions.

The length of the CDR3 is 15 residues. With 5 bases clipped from V and 4 bases from J, the junction kept 3 bases outside the gene matches. Germline CDR1 and CDR2: MNHEY and SVGAGI. The clonotype comes from an adult in good health. The sample in question was peripheral blood, obtained on day 0 of AZD1222 vaccination. This chain links TRBV6-5 with TRBJ2-3; 13 positions match TRBD2. DNA for the CDR3: TGTGCCAGCAGTCGGACTAGCGGGGGTTCAGATACGCAGTATTTT. Encoded protein: CASSRTSGGSDTQYF.